This paragraph reports one T cell receptor (beta chain). What it recognizes is unknown. This entry belongs to a study of identifying expanded T cells in peripheral blood. V gave up 2 bases and J gave up 7 bases, with 11 bases separating them. This CDR3 is 13 amino acids long. CDR1 is KGHSH, CDR2 LQKENI, per germline. Study-level points and caveats: Roughly two-week clone count variance significantly increased as total template count grew.

Using immunoSEQ multiplex PCR, the repertoire was profiled, and TCRdb retains in-frame clones only, with some absent. The sample gives fewer than 85,000 clones, roughly 86% of which show up once; about 18% is in the top ten. Input material: blood. The chain recombines TRBV18 with TRBJ1-1; D is perhaps TRBD1 (5 bases). The sequence derives from a person aged 18-70 years in good health. Here the CDR3 reads CASSPRQGGEAFF. The CDR3 DNA reads TGTGCCAGCTCACCAAGGCAGGGTGGTGAAGCTTTCTTT.